This is a list of T cell receptor beta chains from one sample in a study of T-cell memory formation after mild COVID-19. TCRdb independently ran MiXCR on the 5' RACE reads; one entry per CDR3 protein. The sample holds around 340,000 distinct CDR3 sequences, around an eighth seen once. Input material: PBMCs or a T cell subset sorted from them (not recorded which). The receptors originated from a young man who had mild COVID-19 (a few samples of this study predate the infection). Cell type and time point are not known. The CDR3 runs from the conserved cysteine through the conserved F or W. The D gene is left open where the match is weak. Size tells how often a clone was seen (once, few, many) or the class of an expanded clone, and some rows leave it out.

D gene: TRBD1; J gene: TRBJ1-2; V gene: TRBV6-5; clone size: few; CDR3 DNA: TGTGCCAGCAGTTACTCGGCCGGACAGGGTCCTTTGTATGCTGGCTACACCTTC; CDR3 protein: CASSYSAGQGPLYAGYTF
D gene: TRBD2; J gene: TRBJ2-1; V gene: TRBV27; clone size: many; CDR3 DNA: TGTGCCAGCGTAAGGGGTGCTAGCGGGGGGCCCAATGAGCAGTTCTTC; CDR3 protein: CASVRGASGGPNEQFF
D gene: NA; J gene: TRBJ1-1; V gene: TRBV7-3; clone size: NA; CDR3 DNA: TGTGCCAGCAGCTCGGGGGTTAACGATGAAGCTTTCTTT; CDR3 protein: CASSSGVNDEAFF
D gene: NA; J gene: TRBJ1-1; V gene: TRBV6-2/TRBV6-3; clone size: few; CDR3 DNA: TGTGCCAGCAGAATCGAACAGGGAGGGAACACTGAAGCTTTCTTT; CDR3 protein: CASRIEQGGNTEAFF
D gene: NA; J gene: TRBJ2-2; V gene: TRBV12-3/TRBV12-4; clone size: many; CDR3 DNA: TGTGCCAGCAGCCCTCCCGGGGAGCTGTTTTTT; CDR3 protein: CASSPPGELFF
D gene: NA; J gene: TRBJ2-5; V gene: TRBV5-1; clone size: NA; CDR3 DNA: TGCGCCAGCAGTCTTGGACAGACAAAAACACAAGAGACCCAGTACTTC; CDR3 protein: CASSLGQTKTQETQYF
D gene: NA; J gene: TRBJ2-5; V gene: TRBV9; clone size: few; CDR3 DNA: TGTGCCAGCAGCGTCGGGGGACTCATTGGGGAGACCCAGTACTTC; CDR3 protein: CASSVGGLIGETQYF
D gene: TRBD1; J gene: TRBJ1-5; V gene: TRBV5-1; clone size: NA; CDR3 DNA: TGCGCCAGCAGACAGGGGGCTAATGAGCCCCAGCATTTT; CDR3 protein: CASRQGANEPQHF
D gene: NA; J gene: TRBJ2-2; V gene: TRBV15; clone size: few; CDR3 DNA: TGTGCCACCAGCAGAGATCTAGCAGGGATGAACACCGGGGAGCTGTTTTTT; CDR3 protein: CATSRDLAGMNTGELFF
D gene: TRBD2; J gene: TRBJ2-1; V gene: TRBV7-9; clone size: few; CDR3 DNA: TGTGCCAGCAGCCTAGGCGGGGGGATCTCCTACAATGAGCAGTTCTTC; CDR3 protein: CASSLGGGISYNEQFF
D gene: NA; J gene: TRBJ2-3; V gene: TRBV6-2/TRBV6-3; clone size: few; CDR3 DNA: TGTGCCAGCAGTTCCGCCAGGGCCAACACAGATACGCAGTATTTT; CDR3 protein: CASSSARANTDTQYF
D gene: TRBD2; J gene: TRBJ2-7; V gene: TRBV7-9; clone size: few; CDR3 DNA: TGTGCCAGCGCATACCATGGGACTAGTGGCGAGCAGTACTTC; CDR3 protein: CASAYHGTSGEQYF
D gene: TRBD1; J gene: TRBJ2-7; V gene: TRBV18; clone size: many; CDR3 DNA: TGTGCCAGCTCACCATGGGACAGCTCCTACGAGCAGTACTTC; CDR3 protein: CASSPWDSSYEQYF